This T cell receptor beta chain comes out of a study of blood T cells in healthy people across ages. A word on this clonotype: What it binds is not known.

It was with a sample-barcoded 5' primer and a J-beta primer mix that a second PCR of roughly 7 to 12 cycles was run. Each cDNA molecule was tagged by a template-switch adaptor that had 12 random nucleotides. TCRdb re-called the 5' RACE reads with MiXCR, one entry per CDR3 protein. The data contain roughly 1,800,000 distinct CDR3 sequences, just under 50% of them seen just once; the ten biggest clones take up around 2.1%. The study's findings and limits: With donor CMV status unknown, expanded clonotype changes were possibly confounded. Estimates drawn from one million T cells were deemed to understate diversity.

V was clipped by 4 bases and J by 1 base; unmatched bases: 1. The CDR3 length is 13 residues. Germline V gene sequence: CDR1 SQVTM, CDR2 ANQGSEA. This chain connects TRBV29-1 to TRBJ1-1; TRBD1 aligns across 9 bases. The sequence was collected from a woman aged 40 to 50 in good health. The source material was blood. CDR3 sequence (DNA): TGCAGCGTTGGGACAGGGGCGAACACTGAAGCTTTCTTT. Its protein product is CSVGTGANTEAFF.